These 31 T cell receptor beta chains were all obtained from the same sample, sequenced in a study of blood T cell repertoires in COVID-19. The data were produced by immunoSEQ multiplex PCR, yet TCRdb's version contains in-frame clones alone and is incomplete. The sample includes some 160,000 clones, under 90% of them seen just once. Sequencing was done on a sample of PBMCs or T cells enriched from blood (not recorded which). Every receptor here comes from a woman in her fifties or sixties who had recovered from COVID-19.

V usage is TRBV18 and J usage is TRBJ2-7; D is possibly TRBD2 (5 bases). This CDR3 contains 12 residues. Trimming took off 6 bases at V and 6 bases at J, with 12 bases between the two ends. Germline-derived CDR1 and CDR2 are KGHSH and LQKENI. CDR3 DNA sequence: TGTGCCAGCTCCCCGAATCGGGGCGAGCAGTACTTC. Translation gives CASSPNRGEQYF.

This chain connects TRBV5-6 to TRBJ2-6; 7 bases line up with TRBD2. V shed 4 bases and J 0 bases; nucleotides not matched to a gene: 7. Germline V gene lookup returns CDR1 SGHDT and CDR2 YYEEEE. There are 17 residues in the CDR3. CDR3 sequence reads: CASSLAGDSSGANVLTF. CDR3 in DNA: TGTGCCAGCAGCCTCGCGGGGGATTCCTCTGGGGCCAACGTCCTGACTTTC. Together with reference TRBV5-6 and TRBJ2-6, the CDR3 gives the full variable domain: DAGVTQSPTHLIKTRGQQVTLRCSPKSGHDTVSWYQQALGQGPQFIFQYYEEEERQRGNFPDRFSGHQFPNYSSELNVNALLLGDSALYLCASSLAGDSSGANVLTFGAGSRLTVL.

In its sample, this clone was seen once. The V call is TRBV6-2 or TRBV6-3, the J call TRBJ1-6; 7 nucleotides align to TRBD1. Germline V CDR1 and CDR2: MNHEY, SVGEGT. V lost 4 bases, J lost 9 bases, and 12 bases stayed unmatched. The length of the CDR3 is 16 residues. The CDR3 is CASSSTTGPNRSPLHF. DNA for the CDR3: TGTGCCAGCAGTTCAACGACAGGGCCCAACCGTTCACCCCTCCACTTT.

The CDR3 DNA reads as TGCAGCGTTGTGGTCCGAATAGGGACTAGGGAGAGTGAGCAGTTCTTC. Protein sequence: CSVVVRIGTRESEQFF. The chain joins TRBV29-1 to TRBJ2-1; 8 bases line up with TRBD2. There are 16 residues in the CDR3. CDR1 is SQVTM, CDR2 ANQGSEA, per germline. The ends lost 4 bases at V and 9 bases at J; junction bases unmatched: 17.

This chain uses TRBV5-1 with TRBJ1-2; a weak D match, TRBD1 (5 bases). Deletions cut 5 bases from V and 1 base from J, with 12 bases between. The CDR3 loop spans 14 amino acids. Germline CDR1 and CDR2: SGHRS and YFSETQ. The CDR3 protein is CASRTQTDNYGYTF. DNA of the CDR3: TGCGCCAGCAGGACTCAGACAGATAACTATGGCTACACCTTC.

V gene TRBV3-1 (or the pseudogene TRBV3-2) combines with J gene TRBJ1-1, with D perhaps TRBD1 (5 bases). V lost 3 bases and J 9 bases, leaving 8 bases between the germline ends. Germline-derived CDR1 and CDR2 are LGHDT and YNNKEL (reference sequence). This CDR3 has 11 residues. CDR3 residues: CASSHWTKAFF. In DNA, the CDR3 is TGTGCCAGCAGCCATTGGACAAAAGCTTTCTTT.

The V gene is TRBV2, the J gene TRBJ2-1, with TRBD2 as a possible D gene (5 bases). Germline V gives CDR1 SNHLY, CDR2 FYNNEI. The CDR3 has 14 amino acids. V was pared by 5 bases and J by 1 base, with 9 bases between. As DNA, the CDR3 is TGTGCCAGCAGTTGGACGGGGTCCTACAATGAGCAGTTCTTC. It specifies CASSWTGSYNEQFF.

V gene TRBV28 combines with J gene TRBJ1-3; TRBD1 is a possible D gene (5 bases). The ends were cut back, 6 bases at V and 2 bases at J, with 11 bases in the middle. The CDR3 length is 14 residues. CDR1 MDHEN and CDR2 SYDVKM come from the germline V gene. The CDR3, as DNA: TGTGCCAGCAGGTCGGCAGGGACTGGAAACACCATATATTTT. Its protein product is CASRSAGTGNTIYF. The full variable domain, completed using reference TRBV28 and TRBJ1-3, is DVKVTQSSRYLVKRTGEKVFLECVQDMDHENMFWYRQDPGLGLRLIYFSYDVKMKEKGDIPEGYSVSREKKERFSLILESASTNQTSMYLCASRSAGTGNTIYFGEGSWLTVV.

The chain links TRBV7-2 to TRBJ2-7; possibly TRBD2 for D (6 bases). The CDR3 sequence is 14 residues long. The V gene's germline CDR1 is SGHTA and CDR2 FQGNSA. Trimming stripped 5 bases from V and 6 bases from J, with 17 bases between. The CDR3 nucleotides read TGTGCCAGCAGCCCAGGGATGGGGGGAATCGAGCAGTACTTC. It yields the protein CASSPGMGGIEQYF.

The chain is built from TRBV28 and TRBJ2-2; tentative D call: TRBD1 (6 bases). The germline V and J ends were trimmed by 1 base and 0 bases, with 9 bases remaining between them. The CDR3 consists of 16 residues. Germline CDR1 and CDR2: MDHEN and SYDVKM. The CDR3 DNA is TGTGCCAGCAGTTTATTTCAGGGGCCGAACACCGGGGAGCTGTTTTTT. Translated: CASSLFQGPNTGELFF.

This chain links TRBV18 with TRBJ2-7; tentatively, D is TRBD1 (5 bases). The CDR3 runs 12 residues. Trimming left V 5 bases short and J 3 bases short, with 8 bases between. Germline V CDR1 and CDR2: KGHSH, LQKENI. CDR3 DNA sequence: TGTGCCAGCTCAGATCAGGGCTACGAGCAGTACTTC. Translation gives CASSDQGYEQYF.

In its sample, this clone was seen once. V gene TRBV7-2 combines with J gene TRBJ1-2, with D possibly TRBD1 on 6 matching bases. The germline CDR1 and CDR2 sequences are SGHTA and FQGNSA. V was pared by 1 base and J by 8 bases, with 17 bases between. CDR3 length: 15 residues. Here the CDR3 DNA reads TGTGCCAGCAGCTTAGGTGGCGGCAGGGGTAACGGCTACACCTTC. This encodes CASSLGGGRGNGYTF.

The chain uses TRBV19 and TRBJ2-3; D remains unclear. Germline V CDR1 and CDR2: LNHDA, SQIVND (reference sequence). The CDR3 consists of 13 residues. V lost 6 bases and J 6 bases, leaving 13 bases between the germline ends. The CDR3 loop is CASRAAARDTQYF. The CDR3 coding sequence is TGTGCCAGTAGGGCGGCGGCGCGGGATACGCAGTATTTT.

The chain joins TRBV18 to TRBJ1-1, with D possibly matching TRBD1 (6 bases). Between the trimmed V and J ends, which lost 5 bases and 1 base, there was a span of 11 bases. The CDR3 is made up of 14 amino acids. Germline V gene data show CDR1 as KGHSH and CDR2 as LQKENI. CDR3 sequence: CASSIQQGNTEAFF. CDR3 bases: TGTGCCAGCTCAATCCAACAGGGGAACACTGAAGCTTTCTTT.

CDR3 residues: CASSIGRTGIYGYTF. The DNA for the CDR3 is TGTGCCAGTAGTATAGGTAGGACAGGGATCTATGGCTACACCTTC. This chain connects TRBV19 to TRBJ1-2, with TRBD1 matching over 8 bases. V trimming: 1 base; J trimming: 4 bases; junction bases outside the gene matches: 5. This CDR3 spans 15 amino acids. Germline V CDR1 and CDR2: LNHDA, SQIVND (reference sequence).

This clone appeared once. The CDR3 DNA reads as TGCGCCAGCAGCACTAACAGGGAAGCGGTCCACACCTTC. Encoded protein: CASSTNREAVHTF. This rearrangement joins TRBV5-1 to TRBJ1-2; tentatively, D is TRBD1 (6 bases). This CDR3 spans 13 amino acids. CDR1 and CDR2 from the germline V gene are SGHRS and YFSETQ. V was shortened by 4 bases and J by 12 bases, with 19 bases between the two germline ends.

The V gene is TRBV15, the J gene TRBJ1-2; 12 bases agree with TRBD1. The CDR3 totals 16 residues. Germline loops: CDR1 LNHNV, CDR2 YYDKDF (reference sequence). Germline trimming cut 4 bases from V and 0 bases from J; bases unmatched to any gene: 3. Here the CDR3 DNA reads TGTGCCACCAGCATGGGACAGGGGGCTCCTAACTATGGCTACACCTTC. Translating it yields CATSMGQGAPNYGYTF.

V is TRBV10-3 and J is TRBJ2-7; 7 nucleotides match TRBD2. The V gene's germline CDR1 is ENHRY and CDR2 SYGVKD. The ends lost 2 bases at V and 3 bases at J; junction bases unmatched: 1. The CDR3 contains 13 residues. The CDR3 DNA is TGTGCCATCAGTGAGCGGGAGGTCTACGAGCAGTACTTC. Protein sequence: CAISEREVYEQYF.

This chain uses TRBV28 with TRBJ2-3, with TRBD2 identical over 7 bases. The length of the CDR3 is 14 residues. Germline values: CDR1 MDHEN, CDR2 SYDVKM. J gave up 0 bases and V 5 bases, and 2 bases lay outside the gene matches. This CDR3 reads CASSPGGSTDTQYF. The CDR3 region has the DNA TGTGCCAGCAGTCCGGGGGGAAGCACAGATACGCAGTATTTT. The complete variable domain, with remaining parts taken from reference TRBV28 and TRBJ2-3, reads DVKVTQSSRYLVKRTGEKVFLECVQDMDHENMFWYRQDPGLGLRLIYFSYDVKMKEKGDIPEGYSVSREKKERFSLILESASTNQTSMYLCASSPGGSTDTQYFGPGTRLTVL.

This chain connects TRBV7-3 to TRBJ1-5, with 8 positions matching TRBD1. J gave up 7 bases and V 4 bases, and 3 bases lay outside the gene matches. The germline gives CDR1 SGHTA, CDR2 FQGTGA. The CDR3 length is 13 residues. This chain's CDR3 is CASSSDRGQPQHF. CDR3 DNA sequence: TGTGCCAGCAGCTCCGACAGGGGACAGCCCCAGCATTTT.

The V gene is TRBV4-3, the J gene TRBJ1-4; D gene uncertain. V was pared by 4 bases and J by 8 bases, with 5 bases between. CDR1 and CDR2 (germline): LGHNA, YSLEER. The CDR3 consists of 11 residues. The CDR3 DNA reads as TGCGCCAGCAGCCCCGGGGAAAAACTGTTTTTT. This translates into CASSPGEKLFF.

About this clone itself: One junction end does not reproduce the germline sequence, and a read error may be involved. The chain couples TRBV7-7 to TRBJ2-1; weak D call: TRBD1 (5 bases). This CDR3 is built from 16 residues. CDR1 and CDR2 (germline): SSHAT, FNYEAQ (reference sequence). This CDR3 is CASSLGMGPPVGEQFF. The CDR3 DNA sequence: TGTGCTAGCAGCTTAGGGATGGGGCCGCCAGTTGGTGAGCAGTTCTTC.

The chain links TRBV20-1 to TRBJ2-7; TRBD1 matches 7 bases. CDR1 and CDR2 (germline): DFQATT, SNEGSKA (reference sequence). The CDR3 sequence is 11 residues long. Germline trimming cut 5 bases from V and 6 bases from J; bases unmatched to any gene: 4. CDR3 sequence: CSAPRTGEQYF. The CDR3 coding sequence is TGCAGTGCTCCAAGGACAGGCGAGCAGTACTTC.

The chain couples TRBV9 to TRBJ2-7, with 10 bases matching TRBD2. The germline gives CDR1 SGDLS, CDR2 YYNGEE. This CDR3 spans 14 amino acids. The V segment lost 1 base and the J segment 9 bases; nucleotides outside the gene matches: 7. The CDR3 loop is CASSVSGGAGRQYF. The CDR3 DNA sequence: TGTGCCAGCAGCGTAAGCGGGGGGGCCGGTCGGCAGTACTTC. The full variable domain, rest sourced from reference TRBV9 and TRBJ2-7, is DSGVTQTPKHLITATGQRVTLRCSPRSGDLSVYWYQQSLDQGLQFLIQYYNGEERAKGNILERFSAQQFPDLHSELNLSSLELGDSALYFCASSVSGGAGRQYFGPGTRLTVT.

The sample holds one count of this clone. The chain links TRBV3-1 (or the pseudogene TRBV3-2) to TRBJ2-3; 7 bases line up with TRBD2. Germline-derived CDR1 and CDR2 are LGHDT and YNNKEL (reference sequence). V shed 1 base and J 4 bases; nucleotides not matched to a gene: 2. CDR3 length equals 14 residues. This CDR3 is CASSQGGGADTQYF. The CDR3 bases are TGTGCCAGCAGCCAAGGCGGGGGTGCAGATACGCAGTATTTT.

The chain recombines TRBV20-1 with TRBJ2-2; TRBD2 agrees at 14 bases. This CDR3 is 17 amino acids long. J was trimmed by 4 bases and V by 3 bases; bases with no gene match: 7. Looked up from germline, CDR1 is DFQATT and CDR2 is SNEGSKA (reference sequence). The chain's CDR3 is CSASGTSGSVGTGELFF. The CDR3 bases are TGCAGTGCTAGTGGGACTAGCGGGAGCGTAGGCACCGGGGAGCTGTTTTTT.

The J gene is TRBJ2-2, the V gene TRBV9, with D perhaps TRBD2 (6 bases). The CDR3 runs 16 residues. The V gene's germline CDR1 is SGDLS and CDR2 YYNGEE. The V gene lost 0 bases and the J gene lost 4 bases, with 13 bases spanning the gap. The CDR3 coding sequence is TGTGCCAGCAGCGTAGACTCCGGGACTCCCACCGGGGAGCTGTTTTTT. Protein product: CASSVDSGTPTGELFF.

This clone has just one count. The chain links TRBV18 to TRBJ2-5; 7 bases align to TRBD2. Losses at the gene ends were 6 bases for V and 3 bases for J; bases not matched to a gene: 16. The CDR3 is 17 amino acids. The germline V gene has CDR1 KGHSH and CDR2 LQKENI. This CDR3 reads CASSPLQYGGGKETQYF. The CDR3 nucleotides read TGTGCCAGCTCCCCCCTCCAATATGGGGGGGGAAAAGAGACCCAGTACTTC. Combining the CDR3 with reference TRBV18 and TRBJ2-5 gives the whole variable domain NAGVMQNPRHLVRRRGQEARLRCSPMKGHSHVYWYRQLPEEGLKFMVYLQKENIIDESGMPKERFSAEFPKEGPSILRIQQVVRGDSAAYFCASSPLQYGGGKETQYFGPGTRLLVL.

The chain uses TRBV18 and TRBJ2-2, with D possibly TRBD1 on 5 matching bases. This CDR3 has 14 residues. CDR1 KGHSH and CDR2 LQKENI come from the germline V gene. V was pared by 8 bases and J by 2 bases, with 12 bases between. CDR3 coding DNA: TGTGCCAGCAAGACAGCCTCAAACACCGGGGAGCTGTTTTTT. Amino acid sequence: CASKTASNTGELFF.

This clone showed up just once. This chain uses TRBV6-5 with TRBJ1-2; TRBD1 agrees at 7 bases. V lost 5 bases and J lost 3; bases outside the gene matches: 6. This CDR3 comprises 14 residues. Germline CDR1 MNHEY, CDR2 SVGAGI. The CDR3 sequence is CASSNTGVDYGYTF. CDR3 bases: TGTGCCAGCAGTAACACAGGGGTGGACTATGGCTACACCTTC.

The chain recombines TRBV29-1 with TRBJ1-1; D is possibly TRBD1 (6 bases). Trimming removed 4 bases from V and 4 bases from J, with 28 bases in between. Germline V gene lookup returns CDR1 SQVTM and CDR2 ANQGSEA. This CDR3 has 18 residues. This chain's CDR3 is CSVVRDQGMGSTTTEAFF. The CDR3 coding sequence is TGCAGCGTTGTCCGGGATCAGGGGATGGGCTCAACTACCACTGAAGCTTTCTTT.